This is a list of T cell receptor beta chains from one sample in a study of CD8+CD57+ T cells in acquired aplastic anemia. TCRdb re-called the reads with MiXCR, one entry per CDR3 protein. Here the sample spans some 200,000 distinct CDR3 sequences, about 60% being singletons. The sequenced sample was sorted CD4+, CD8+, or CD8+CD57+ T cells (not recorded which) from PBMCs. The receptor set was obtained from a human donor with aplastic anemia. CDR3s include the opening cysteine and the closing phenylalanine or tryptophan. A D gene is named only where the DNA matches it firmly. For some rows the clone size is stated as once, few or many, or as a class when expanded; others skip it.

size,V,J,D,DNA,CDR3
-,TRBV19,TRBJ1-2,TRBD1,TGTGCCAGTAGTAGGACAGGGGCTAACTATGGCTACACCTTC,CASSRTGANYGYTF
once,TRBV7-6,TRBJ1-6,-,TGTGCCAGCAGCTTAGAATGGAGGAGCTCCTATAATTCACCCCTCCACTTT,CASSLEWRSSYNSPLHF
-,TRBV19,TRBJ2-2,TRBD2,TGTGCCAGTAGTCCATTAGCGGGTGGGGAGCTGTTTTTT,CASSPLAGGELFF
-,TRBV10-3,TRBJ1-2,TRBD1,TGTGCCATCAGTGATGGGGACAGGGTAAATGGCTACACCTTC,CAISDGDRVNGYTF
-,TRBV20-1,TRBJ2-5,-,TGCAGTGCTATGGGGGGGCACCAAGAGACCCAGTACTTC,CSAMGGHQETQYF
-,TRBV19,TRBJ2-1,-,TGTGCCAGTAGTATAGGGGCGGGCAATGAGCAGTTCTTC,CASSIGAGNEQFF
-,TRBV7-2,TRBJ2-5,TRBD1,TGTGCCAGCAGCTCGGACAGGGTAGGAGAAGAGACCCAGTACTTC,CASSSDRVGEETQYF
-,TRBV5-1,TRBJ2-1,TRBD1,TGCGCCAGCAGCTCGACAGGGGGGACCTACAATGAGCAGTTCTTC,CASSSTGGTYNEQFF
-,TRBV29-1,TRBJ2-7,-,TGCAGCGTTGAGGCCGGGGCCAGACCCTACGAGCAGTACTTC,CSVEAGARPYEQYF
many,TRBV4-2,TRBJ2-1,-,TGTGCCAGCAGCCAAGATCCTAGTTCCAATGAGCAGTTCTTC,CASSQDPSSNEQFF
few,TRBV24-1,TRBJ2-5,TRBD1,TGTGCCACCAGTGATTGGGACAGGGGAGCGGGAGAGACCCAGTACTTC,CATSDWDRGAGETQYF
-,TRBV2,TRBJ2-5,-,TGTGCCAGCGGCTCGCCCCAGTACTTC,CASGSPQYF
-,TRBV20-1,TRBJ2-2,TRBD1,TGCAGTGCTAGACCAGACAGGGGGCTAAGTGGGGAGCTGTTTTTT,CSARPDRGLSGELFF
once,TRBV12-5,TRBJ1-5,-,TGTGCCAGCAGCTCATCATATCAGCCCCAGCATTTT,CASSSSYQPQHF
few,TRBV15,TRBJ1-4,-,TGTGCCACCAGGGGTCAACCAGCGTCCGGAAAACTGTTTTTT,CATRGQPASGKLFF
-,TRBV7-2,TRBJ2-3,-,TGTGCCAGCAGCTTAGTCTCCCGCCTCCGAGCGGGTAGTTTCGATACGCAATATTTT,CASSLVSRLRAGSFDTQYF
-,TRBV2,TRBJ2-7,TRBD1,TGTGCCAGCACTACGGGACAGGGCTACGAGCAGTACTTC,CASTTGQGYEQYF
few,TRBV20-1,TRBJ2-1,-,TGCAGTGCTAGCGGGGCCTACAATGAGCAGTTCTTC,CSASGAYNEQFF
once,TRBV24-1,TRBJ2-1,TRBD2,TGTGCCACCAGTGATTATAGCGGGGTCGAGCAGTTCTTC,CATSDYSGVEQFF
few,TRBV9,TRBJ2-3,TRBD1,TGTGCCAGCAGCTCAACGACAGGGTCAGATACGCAGTATTTT,CASSSTTGSDTQYF
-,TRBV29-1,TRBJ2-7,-,TGCAGCGTGGGGACCTACGAGCAGTACTTC,CSVGTYEQYF
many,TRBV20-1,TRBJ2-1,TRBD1,TGCAGTGCTAGAGGTGTGTCCGGGACAGGGAACAATGAGCAGTTCTTC,CSARGVSGTGNNEQFF
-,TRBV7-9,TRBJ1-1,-,TGTACCAGCAGCCGCCGGGACGGCGCTGAAGCTTTCTTT,CTSSRRDGAEAFF
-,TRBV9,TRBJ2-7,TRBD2,TGTGCCAGCAGCGTATATGGGGGGGACTCCTACGAGCAGTACTTC,CASSVYGGDSYEQYF
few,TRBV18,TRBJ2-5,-,TGTGCCAGCAGCCCTCGGGAGACCCAGTACTTC,CASSPRETQYF
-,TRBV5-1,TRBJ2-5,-,TGCGCCAGCAGCCAGGGCTTACAAGTGCAAGAGACCCAGTACTTC,CASSQGLQVQETQYF